Below, 26 T cell receptor beta chains from the same sample are listed, as sequenced in a study of T cells in narcolepsy. Data came from immunoSEQ multiplex PCR; TCRdb stores just in-frame clones and leaves some out. Found here are tens of thousands of clones, under 95% of them singletons; the top ten hold approximately 1.1%. Sequencing was performed on CD45RA- memory CD4+ T cells from PBMCs. These receptors all stem from a human donor with narcolepsy.

J is TRBJ2-2 and V is TRBV6-6; D unclear. Per the germline V gene, CDR1 is MNHNY and CDR2 is SVGAGI (reference sequence). The V gene lost 0 bases and the J gene lost 7 bases, with 3 bases spanning the gap. The CDR3 contains 12 residues. The CDR3 nucleotides are TGTGCCAGCAGTTACTCGGGCGGGGAGCTGTTTTTT. Its translation is CASSYSGGELFF.

V is TRBV28 and J is TRBJ2-7; 7 bases fit TRBD2. The germline V gene has CDR1 MDHEN and CDR2 SYDVKM. The junction had 15 bases not matched to a gene; V was cut back by 5 bases and J by 5 bases. This CDR3 is built from 16 residues. The CDR3 loop is CASSHPAWRETHEQYF. The CDR3 DNA follows: TGTGCCAGCAGTCACCCAGCTTGGCGGGAGACCCACGAGCAGTACTTC. Full variable domain (remainder filled in from reference TRBV28 and TRBJ2-7): DVKVTQSSRYLVKRTGEKVFLECVQDMDHENMFWYRQDPGLGLRLIYFSYDVKMKEKGDIPEGYSVSREKKERFSLILESASTNQTSMYLCASSHPAWRETHEQYFGPGTRLTVT.

V and J are TRBV5-1 and TRBJ1-1; TRBD1 might be the D (5 bases). Germline V gene sequence: CDR1 SGHRS, CDR2 YFSETQ. With 0 bases removed from V and 4 bases from J, the gap between germline ends came to 7 bases. This CDR3 has 13 residues. The CDR3 spells CASSLAGFTEAFF. CDR3 nucleotide sequence: TGCGCCAGCAGCTTGGCAGGGTTCACTGAAGCTTTCTTT.

This clone was detected a few times. The V gene is TRBV25-1, the J gene TRBJ1-1, with 7 bases identical to TRBD1. The CDR3 consists of 13 residues. After removal of 10 bases from V and 4 bases from J, the junction contained 9 bases not matched to a gene. Germline values: CDR1 MGHDK, CDR2 SYGVNS. CDR3 in amino acids: CATEQAGGTEAFF. In DNA, the CDR3 is TGTGCCACCGAACAGGCAGGGGGCACTGAAGCTTTCTTT. Full variable domain (missing parts from reference TRBV25-1 and TRBJ1-1): EADIYQTPRYLVIGTGKKITLECSQTMGHDKMYWYQQDPGMELHLIHYSYGVNSTEKGDLSSESTVSRIRTEHFPLTLESARPSHTSQYLCATEQAGGTEAFFGQGTRLTVV.

The chain couples TRBV7-9 to TRBJ2-3; the match to TRBD2 covers 12 bases. CDR3 length: 16 amino acids. V lost 0 bases and J lost 5; bases outside the gene matches: 3. Per the germline V gene, CDR1 is SEHNR and CDR2 is FQNEAQ (reference sequence). Here the CDR3 DNA reads TGTGCCAGCAGCTTAGCCCTAGCGGGAGGGGAAGATACGCAGTATTTT. Encoded protein: CASSLALAGGEDTQYF.

This clone occurred once. The rearrangement uses TRBV28 and TRBJ1-2; D remains ambiguous. CDR1 and CDR2 from the germline V gene are MDHEN and SYDVKM. The CDR3 has 13 amino acids. V was cut by 6 bases and J by 7 bases, with 15 bases left in between. This CDR3 reads CASSPDGVSGYTF. The CDR3 coding sequence is TGTGCCAGCAGCCCCGATGGGGTTTCTGGCTACACCTTC.

The V call is TRBV7-2, the J call TRBJ1-1; D is undetermined. There are 13 residues in the CDR3. The germline gives CDR1 SGHTA, CDR2 FQGNSA. V was cut by 4 bases and J by 0 bases, with 6 bases left in between. The CDR3 sequence is CASSSQLNTEAFF. CDR3 sequence (DNA): TGTGCCAGCAGCTCCCAGTTGAACACTGAAGCTTTCTTT.

CDR3 coding DNA: TGTGCCACCAGCAGAGGTAGGACGCAGAGCTATGGCTACACCTTC. Protein: CATSRGRTQSYGYTF. The chain couples TRBV15 to TRBJ1-2; D ambiguous. CDR1 LNHNV and CDR2 YYDKDF come from the germline V gene (reference sequence). V was shortened by 1 base and J by 4 bases, with 13 bases between the two germline ends. The CDR3 sequence is 15 residues long.

The rearrangement uses TRBV30 and TRBJ1-5; D may be TRBD1 (5 bases). The CDR3 loop spans 17 amino acids. V was clipped by 2 bases and J by 3 bases, with 20 bases between them. CDR1 and CDR2 from the germline V gene are GTSNPN and SVGIG (reference sequence). The CDR3 DNA follows: TGTGCCTGGAGTCGCTTTACAGGAACCAACTTCAATCAGCCCCAGCATTTT. Translation: CAWSRFTGTNFNQPQHF.

This chain uses TRBV27 with TRBJ1-1; D possibly corresponds to TRBD1 (6 bases). Germline CDR1 MNHEY, CDR2 SMNVEV (reference sequence). Trimming pared 3 bases from V and 5 bases from J, leaving 13 bases between. The CDR3 is made up of 14 amino acids. The CDR3 region is CASSFQQGRTEAFF. For the CDR3, the DNA is TGTGCCAGCAGTTTCCAGCAGGGGAGGACTGAAGCTTTCTTT.

This chain links TRBV9 with TRBJ2-1, with 15 nucleotides matching TRBD2. Germline-derived CDR1 and CDR2 are SGDLS and YYNGEE. CDR3 length equals 17 residues. The V and J ends lost 3 bases and 8 bases, in that order; junction bases with no gene match: 9. Here the CDR3 reads CASSAGLAGGVRDEQFF. DNA for the CDR3: TGTGCCAGCAGCGCGGGACTAGCGGGAGGAGTTAGGGATGAGCAGTTCTTC.

This chain connects TRBV25-1 to TRBJ2-1, with 7 nucleotides matching TRBD1. CDR3 length: 16 residues. J lost 1 base, V lost 2 bases, and 5 bases had no gene match. Germline V gene lookup returns CDR1 MGHDK and CDR2 SYGVNS. The CDR3 DNA sequence: TGTGCCAGCAGTGAAAGAGGGACAGATTCCTACAATGAGCAGTTCTTC. Translation: CASSERGTDSYNEQFF.

V usage is TRBV5-4 and J usage is TRBJ1-1, with a tentative D call TRBD1 (6 bases). The germline gives CDR1 SGHNT, CDR2 YYREEE (reference sequence). The CDR3 consists of 15 residues. With 0 bases removed from V and 1 base from J, the gap between germline ends came to 10 bases. DNA of the CDR3: TGTGCCAGCAGCTTGGGAAGGGGGAGGAACACTGAAGCTTTCTTT. Protein: CASSLGRGRNTEAFF.

The genes are TRBV5-1 and TRBJ1-1; D is possibly TRBD1 (5 bases). Looked up from germline, CDR1 is SGHRS and CDR2 is YFSETQ. CDR3 length: 15 amino acids. The germline V and J ends were trimmed by 0 bases and 4 bases, with 13 bases remaining between them. In DNA, the CDR3 is TGCGCCAGCAGCTTGGCTCTTGGGCAGGGCACTGAAGCTTTCTTT. Its translation is CASSLALGQGTEAFF.

J is TRBJ2-1 and V is TRBV18; 11 bases agree with TRBD2. CDR1 is KGHSH and CDR2 is LQKENI in the germline V gene. The CDR3 loop spans 15 amino acids. J gave up 4 bases and V 5 bases, and 4 bases lay outside the gene matches. In DNA, the CDR3 is TGTGCCAGCTCATCCGGGACTAGCGGTTACAATGAGCAGTTCTTC. Amino acid sequence: CASSSGTSGYNEQFF.

This chain links TRBV12-1 with TRBJ1-5. TRBV12-1 is a known pseudogene. This CDR3 is built from 17 residues. CDR3 in amino acids: CASSRNTDGRGNQPQHF. CDR3 coding DNA: TGTGCCAGCAGCCGTAATACGGACGGACGGGGCAATCAGCCCCAGCATTTT.

The chain employs TRBV9 and TRBJ2-5; 12 bases match TRBD1. This CDR3 has 16 amino acids. CDR1 SGDLS and CDR2 YYNGEE come from the germline V gene. With V trimmed by 4 bases and J by 3 bases, 7 bases remained unmatched. CDR3 loop: CASSITGTGGKETQYF. DNA of the CDR3: TGTGCCAGCAGCATTACCGGGACAGGGGGCAAAGAGACCCAGTACTTC.

The chain employs TRBV5-4 and TRBJ1-2; no reliable D call. The CDR3 length is 15 residues. In germline, CDR1 is SGHNT, CDR2 YYREEE (reference sequence). V was pared by 4 bases and J by 4 bases, with 17 bases between. In DNA form, the CDR3 reads TGTGCCAGCAGCCACCCTGTAACAGAACTCTATGGCTACACCTTC. It codes for CASSHPVTELYGYTF. The whole variable domain, filled in from reference TRBV5-4 and TRBJ1-2, reads ETGVTQSPTHLIKTRGQQVTLRCSSQSGHNTVSWYQQALGQGPQFIFQYYREEENGRGNFPPRFSGLQFPNYSSELNVNALELDDSALYLCASSHPVTELYGYTFGSGTRLTVV.

The chain uses TRBV4-1 and TRBJ1-2, with 7 bases fitting TRBD1. V trimming: 4 bases; J trimming: 3 bases; junction bases outside the gene matches: 11. This CDR3 has 16 residues. Looked up from germline, CDR1 is MGHRA and CDR2 is YSYEKL. CDR3 sequence reads: CASSLRGWQTHYGYTF. In nucleotides, the CDR3 is TGCGCCAGCAGCCTCAGGGGGTGGCAGACCCACTATGGCTACACCTTC.

A single count supports this clone. V and J are TRBV7-2 and TRBJ2-1, with 10 bases aligning to TRBD1. The CDR3 totals 15 residues. Trimming cost V 1 base and J 9 bases; bases outside gene matches: 6. Per germline, CDR1 SGHTA and CDR2 FQGNSA. The CDR3 bases are TGTGCCAGCAGCTTAGGCGGGACAGGGGTCGGTGAGCAGTTCTTC. This encodes CASSLGGTGVGEQFF.

The chain carries TRBV19 and TRBJ1-5, with 12 nucleotides matching TRBD1. The germline V gene has CDR1 LNHDA and CDR2 SQIVND (reference sequence). The CDR3 covers 20 residues. Unmatched junction bases numbered 19, after V lost 3 bases and J lost 7 bases. The CDR3 loop reads CASSMRSRGTGGEGDQPQHF. The CDR3 DNA sequence: TGTGCCAGTAGTATGAGGAGTAGGGGGACAGGGGGCGAGGGCGACCAGCCCCAGCATTTT.

This chain joins TRBV19 and TRBJ1-5; no clear D. V was clipped by 8 bases and J by 3 bases, with 8 bases between them. The CDR3 runs to 12 residues. CDR1 is LNHDA and CDR2 is SQIVND in the germline V gene (reference sequence). In nucleotides, the CDR3 is TGTGCCAGTGTGGGGAACAATCAGCCCCAGCATTTT. Amino acid sequence: CASVGNNQPQHF.

This chain connects TRBV5-4 to TRBJ2-2; 12 bases match TRBD2. This CDR3 spans 17 amino acids. Trimming at V came to 4 bases and at J to 1 base, leaving 5 bases not matched to a gene. Germline V gene data show CDR1 as SGHNT and CDR2 as YYREEE (reference sequence). This chain's CDR3 is CASSRGTSGLNTGELFF. The CDR3 region has the DNA TGTGCCAGCAGCCGAGGGACTAGCGGGTTGAACACCGGGGAGCTGTTTTTT.

V gene TRBV5-1 combines with J gene TRBJ2-3; perhaps TRBD1 as D (7 bases). Germline V CDR1 and CDR2: SGHRS, YFSETQ. Trimming pared 7 bases from V and 3 bases from J, leaving 21 bases between. The length of the CDR3 is 16 residues. Here the CDR3 reads CASHVGGSQGTDTQYF. The CDR3 DNA reads TGCGCCAGCCACGTCGGGGGTTCACAGGGGACAGATACGCAGTATTTT.

The gene calls are TRBV7-2 and TRBJ2-7; TRBD2 matches 10 bases. Germline loops: CDR1 SGHTA, CDR2 FQGNSA. This CDR3 comprises 16 residues. The J segment lost 3 bases and the V segment lost 1 base, leaving 6 bases of the junction unmatched. CDR3 coding DNA: TGTGCCAGCAGCTTAGATCTTAGCGGGAGGAACTACGAGCAGTACTTC. Translated: CASSLDLSGRNYEQYF.

The rearrangement joins TRBV6-4 to TRBJ1-1; D is perhaps TRBD1 (6 bases). Deletions cut 6 bases from V and 2 bases from J, with 16 bases between. Germline V gene lookup returns CDR1 MRHNA and CDR2 SNTAGT. The CDR3 covers 15 residues. As DNA, the CDR3 is TGTGCCAGCAGGGCTCAGGGGTGGGGAAACACTGAAGCTTTCTTT. Protein product: CASRAQGWGNTEAFF.